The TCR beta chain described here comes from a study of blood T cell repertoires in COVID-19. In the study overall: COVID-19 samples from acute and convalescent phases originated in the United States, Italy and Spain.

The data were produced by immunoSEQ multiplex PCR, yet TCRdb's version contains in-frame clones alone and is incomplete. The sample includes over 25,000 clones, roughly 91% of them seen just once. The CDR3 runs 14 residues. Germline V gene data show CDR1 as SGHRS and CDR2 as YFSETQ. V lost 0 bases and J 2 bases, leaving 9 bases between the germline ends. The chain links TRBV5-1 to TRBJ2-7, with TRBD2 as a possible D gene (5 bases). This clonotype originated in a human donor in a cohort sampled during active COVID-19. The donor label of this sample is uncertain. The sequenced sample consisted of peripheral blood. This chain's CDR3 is CASSLEGSPYEQYF. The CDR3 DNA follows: TGCGCCAGCAGCTTGGAAGGGAGCCCCTACGAGCAGTACTTC.